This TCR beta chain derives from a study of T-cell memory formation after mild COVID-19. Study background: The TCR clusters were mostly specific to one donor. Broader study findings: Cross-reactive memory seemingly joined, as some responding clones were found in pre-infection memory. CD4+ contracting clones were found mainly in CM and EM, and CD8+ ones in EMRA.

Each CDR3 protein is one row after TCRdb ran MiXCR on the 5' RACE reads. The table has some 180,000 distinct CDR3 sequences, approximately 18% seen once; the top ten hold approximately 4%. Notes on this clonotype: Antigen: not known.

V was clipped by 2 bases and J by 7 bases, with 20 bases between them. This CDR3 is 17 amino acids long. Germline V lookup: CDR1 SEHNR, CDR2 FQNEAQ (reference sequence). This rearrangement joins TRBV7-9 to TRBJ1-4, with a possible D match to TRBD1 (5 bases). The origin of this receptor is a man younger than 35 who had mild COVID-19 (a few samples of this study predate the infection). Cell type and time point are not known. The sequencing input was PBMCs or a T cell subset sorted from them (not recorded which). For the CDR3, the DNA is TGTGCCAGCAGCTTAAGGTTAAGGCCCTCCGGGGGTGAAAAACTGTTTTTT. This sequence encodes CASSLRLRPSGGEKLFF.